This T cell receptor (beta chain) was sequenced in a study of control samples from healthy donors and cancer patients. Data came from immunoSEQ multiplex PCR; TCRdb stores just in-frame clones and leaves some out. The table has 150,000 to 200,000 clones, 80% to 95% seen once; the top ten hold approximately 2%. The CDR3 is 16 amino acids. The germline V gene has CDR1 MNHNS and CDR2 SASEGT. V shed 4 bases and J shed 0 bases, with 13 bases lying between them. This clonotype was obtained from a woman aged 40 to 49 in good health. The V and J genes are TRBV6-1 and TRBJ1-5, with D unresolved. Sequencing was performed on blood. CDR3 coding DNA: TGTGCCAGCAGTGGGGGAGGTTCCTATAGCAATCAGCCCCAGCATTTT. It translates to CASSGGGSYSNQPQHF.